The clone carrying this T cell receptor (beta chain) showed up many times. This specimen belongs to a study of T-cell memory formation after mild COVID-19. Germline V gene lookup returns CDR1 SGHRS and CDR2 YFSETQ. Trimming removed 1 base at V and 3 bases at J, with 7 bases between. The CDR3 consists of 13 residues. Each CDR3 protein is one row after TCRdb ran MiXCR on the 5' RACE reads. Of fewer than 300,000 distinct CDR3 sequences in the sample, roughly 18% are singletons; the top ten hold roughly 23%. This sequence originates from a man aged 18 to 29 who had mild COVID-19 (a few samples of this study predate the infection). Cell type and time point are not known. This chain links TRBV5-1 with TRBJ2-5; tentative D call: TRBD2 (5 bases). The specimen sequenced was PBMCs or a T cell subset sorted from them (not recorded which). For the CDR3, the DNA is TGCGCCAGCAGCTTGCTCGGGGAAGAGACCCAGTACTTC. Protein: CASSLLGEETQYF.